These 26 T cell receptor beta chains were sequenced from one sample in a study of blood T cell repertoires in COVID-19. Assay used: immunoSEQ multiplex PCR; TCRdb lists only in-frame clones, some missing. The data show about 160,000 clones, about 85% seen once. The sample comprised peripheral blood. These receptors were obtained from a woman between 55 and 75 years old with active or convalescent COVID-19.

The CDR3 DNA reads as TGTGCCAGCAGCGTATGGGGGCTGTTGAAAGATACGCAGTATTTT. Translation gives CASSVWGLLKDTQYF. V is TRBV9 and J is TRBJ2-3, with D possibly being TRBD1 (6 bases). The germline gives CDR1 SGDLS, CDR2 YYNGEE. The CDR3 has 15 amino acids. Trimming took 1 base from V and 5 from J, leaving 14 bases between them.

The V and J genes are TRBV2 and TRBJ2-7; 8 bases agree with TRBD2. Germline CDR1 reads SNHLY; CDR2 reads FYNNEI. The CDR3 runs 15 residues. V was pared by 4 bases and J by 0 bases, with 5 bases of the junction left unmatched. The CDR3 is CASSGSGGSSYEQYF. The CDR3 nucleotides read TGTGCCAGCAGTGGCTCGGGGGGGAGCTCCTACGAGCAGTACTTC.

Only one count was recorded for this clone. The rearrangement links TRBV6-6 to TRBJ1-1; 7 bases are shared with TRBD1. The germline V gene encodes CDR1 MNHNY and CDR2 SVGAGI (reference sequence). This CDR3 is built from 15 residues. The junction had 5 bases not matched to a gene; V was cut back by 2 bases and J by 2 bases. This CDR3 is CASSYGRGPNTEAFF. The CDR3 DNA sequence: TGTGCCAGCAGTTACGGAAGGGGGCCCAACACTGAAGCTTTCTTT.

The rearrangement joins TRBV7-8 to TRBJ1-1; TRBD1 is a possible D gene (6 bases). With 6 bases removed from V and 10 bases from J, the gap between germline ends came to 15 bases. Germline V CDR1 and CDR2: SGHVS, FQNEAQ. The length of the CDR3 is 12 residues. The CDR3 nucleotides read TGTGCCAGCAGTTCACAGGGATTCGGAGCTTTCTTT. It codes for CASSSQGFGAFF. The entire variable domain, with the rest obtained from reference TRBV7-8 and TRBJ1-1, is as follows: GAGVSQSPRYKVAKRGQDVALRCDPISGHVSLFWYQQALGQGPEFLTYFQNEAQLDKSGLPSDRFFAERPEGSVSTLKIQRTQQEDSAVYLCASSSQGFGAFFGQGTRLTVV.

The V call is TRBV5-4, the J call TRBJ1-1; possible D gene TRBD1, 5 bases. The germline V gene has CDR1 SGHNT and CDR2 YYREEE (reference sequence). The CDR3 runs to 15 residues. V lost 0 bases and J lost 2, with 11 bases in between. CDR3 region: CASSLGGGSNTEAFF. The CDR3 nucleotides read TGTGCCAGCAGCTTGGGCGGGGGTTCTAACACTGAAGCTTTCTTT.

The rearrangement joins TRBV3-1 (or the pseudogene TRBV3-2) to TRBJ1-2; TRBD1 might be the D (5 bases). With 3 bases removed from V and 8 bases from J, the gap between germline ends came to 22 bases. Germline CDR1 and CDR2: LGHDT and YNNKEL (reference sequence). The CDR3 is 16 amino acids. CDR3 sequence: CASSQRGCRVVHGYTF. In DNA, the CDR3 is TGTGCCAGCAGCCAGCGGGGGTGCAGGGTTGTACACGGCTACACCTTC.

V is TRBV4-1 and J is TRBJ1-6; possible D gene TRBD1, 6 bases. Germline CDR1 MGHRA, CDR2 YSYEKL. The germline V and J ends were trimmed by 2 bases and 11 bases, with 16 bases remaining between them. This CDR3 spans 15 amino acids. CDR3 nucleotide sequence: TGCGCCAGCAGCCAACCCCAGGGGAACTTAGCACCCCTCCACTTT. The encoded protein is CASSQPQGNLAPLHF.

This chain uses TRBV10-3 with TRBJ1-5; D not resolved. CDR1 is ENHRY and CDR2 is SYGVKD in the germline V gene. The CDR3 runs 13 residues. Trimming took 7 bases from V and 1 from J, leaving 8 bases between them. The CDR3 is CAITPESNQPQHF. CDR3 nucleotides: TGTGCCATCACCCCGGAGAGCAATCAGCCCCAGCATTTT.

V is TRBV7-2 and J is TRBJ1-2; D ambiguous. Trimming shortened V by 1 base and J by 7 bases, and 10 bases separated the two germline ends. In germline, CDR1 is SGHTA, CDR2 FQGNSA. The CDR3 runs 13 residues. The DNA for the CDR3 is TGTGCCAGCAGCTTAGTGGTTGGGCTTGGCTACACCTTC. It is translated as CASSLVVGLGYTF.

About this clone itself: A much larger clone sits a single nucleotide away, making a read error possible. This chain connects TRBV5-8 to TRBJ2-5, with D perhaps TRBD1 (6 bases). The germline V gene encodes CDR1 SGHTS and CDR2 YDEGEE. Trimming cost V 2 bases and J 2 bases, with 7 bases left between them. The CDR3 length is 13 residues. The CDR3 coding sequence is TGTGCCAGCAGCTTAGGACAGCAAGAGACCCAGTACTTC. Amino acid sequence: CASSLGQQETQYF.

This chain links TRBV3-1 (or the pseudogene TRBV3-2) with TRBJ2-3; TRBD2 agrees at 14 bases. The CDR3 totals 16 residues. Looked up from germline, CDR1 is LGHDT and CDR2 is YNNKEL (reference sequence). V dropped 3 bases and J dropped 3; count of bases not matched to a gene: 2. CDR3 DNA sequence: TGTGCCAGCAGCCAGGGACTAGCGGGGGTGACAGATACGCAGTATTTT. Its protein product is CASSQGLAGVTDTQYF.

The rearrangement joins TRBV5-4 to TRBJ2-1; D is perhaps TRBD1 (5 bases). The V gene lost 2 bases and the J gene lost 4 bases, with 16 bases spanning the gap. This CDR3 contains 16 residues. Germline CDR1 SGHNT, CDR2 YYREEE (reference sequence). In nucleotides, the CDR3 is TGTGCCAGCAGCTTCTCACAGGCTAGATTGTACAATGAGCAGTTCTTC. Translating it yields CASSFSQARLYNEQFF. Drawing the rest from reference TRBV5-4 and TRBJ2-1, the complete variable domain is ETGVTQSPTHLIKTRGQQVTLRCSSQSGHNTVSWYQQALGQGPQFIFQYYREEENGRGNFPPRFSGLQFPNYSSELNVNALELDDSALYLCASSFSQARLYNEQFFGPGTRLTVL.

The chain carries TRBV5-1 and TRBJ2-2; no clear D. CDR3 size: 13 residues. Trimming left V 4 bases short and J 6 bases short, with 10 bases between. Germline loops: CDR1 SGHRS, CDR2 YFSETQ. CDR3 nucleotide sequence: TGCGCCAGCAGCCCCCCGTTTCCCGGGGAGCTGTTTTTT. The encoded protein is CASSPPFPGELFF.

The CDR3 is CASSYGAGGHTLQYF. CDR3 nucleotide sequence: TGTGCCAGCAGTTATGGAGCGGGGGGCCACACCCTTCAGTACTTC. This rearrangement joins TRBV6-2 or TRBV6-3 to TRBJ2-4, with TRBD2 matching 9 bases. Germline CDR1 is MNHEY and CDR2 is SVGEGT. The V gene end was trimmed by 3 bases and the J gene end by 11 bases; junction bases not matched to a gene: 11. The CDR3 covers 15 residues.

This chain connects TRBV7-2 to TRBJ1-6, with 11 bases lining up with TRBD1. Germline-derived CDR1 and CDR2 are SGHTA and FQGNSA. This CDR3 spans 18 amino acids. The V segment lost 5 bases and the J segment 2 bases; nucleotides outside the gene matches: 8. CDR3 in DNA: TGTGCCAGCAGCGCTACCGGGACAGGGGGTGCCTATAATTCACCCCTCCACTTT. Its protein is CASSATGTGGAYNSPLHF.

This chain uses TRBV5-4 with TRBJ1-4, with 9 bases that match TRBD1. The CDR3 is 15 residues long. From germline, CDR1 is SGHNT and CDR2 YYREEE (reference sequence). Losses at the gene ends were 0 bases for V and 7 bases for J; bases not matched to a gene: 4. The CDR3 sequence is CASSLEGTGSEKLFF. CDR3 bases: TGTGCCAGCAGCTTGGAAGGGACAGGGAGTGAAAAACTGTTTTTT.

This clone was seen just once. The chain uses TRBV11-2 and TRBJ1-6; 8 bases align to TRBD1. Germline V CDR1 and CDR2: SGHAT, FQNNGV. The CDR3 runs to 16 residues. J lost 9 bases, V lost 0 bases, and 7 bases had no gene match. The CDR3 protein is CASSLEGQVITSPLHF. CDR3 sequence (DNA): TGTGCCAGCAGCTTAGAGGGACAGGTTATAACTTCACCCCTCCACTTT.

This clone came up a few times. V and J are TRBV4-1 and TRBJ1-1, with 9 positions matching TRBD1. Germline V CDR1 and CDR2: MGHRA, YSYEKL. V gave up 8 bases and J gave up 1 base; unmatched junction bases: 11. This CDR3 spans 16 amino acids. CDR3 sequence (DNA): TGCGCCAGCGTCCCGGGACAGGGAACTTGGAACACTGAAGCTTTCTTT. This gives the protein CASVPGQGTWNTEAFF.

The V and J genes are TRBV27 and TRBJ1-2, with TRBD1 as a possible D gene (5 bases). CDR3 length equals 13 residues. V was shortened by 0 bases and J by 6 bases, with 8 bases between the two germline ends. Germline V gene sequence: CDR1 MNHEY, CDR2 SMNVEV (reference sequence). The CDR3, as DNA: TGTGCCAGCAGTTTATCACCCAGGGATGGCTACACCTTC. Protein sequence: CASSLSPRDGYTF.

The chain uses TRBV19 and TRBJ1-2, with 9 bases fitting TRBD1. Per germline, CDR1 LNHDA and CDR2 SQIVND (reference sequence). With 2 bases clipped from V and 4 bases from J, the junction kept 5 bases outside the gene matches. The CDR3 is made up of 15 amino acids. For the CDR3, the DNA is TGTGCCAGTAGTATAAGTACGGGACAGGGCTATGGCTACACCTTC. This encodes CASSISTGQGYGYTF.

The V gene is TRBV15, the J gene TRBJ1-2; D possibly corresponds to TRBD1 (6 bases). This CDR3 contains 13 residues. The V end was cut by 5 bases, the J end by 6 bases, with 13 bases between. Germline-derived CDR1 and CDR2 are LNHNV and YYDKDF (reference sequence). The CDR3 nucleotides read TGTGCCACCAGCCCCTTGGGGGACAATGGCTACACCTTC. Its protein product is CATSPLGDNGYTF. Looking up the rest from reference TRBV15 and TRBJ1-2 gives the full variable domain: DAMVIQNPRYQVTQFGKPVTLSCSQTLNHNVMYWYQQKSSQAPKLLFHYYDKDFNNEADTPDNFQSRRPNTSFCFLDIRSPGLGDTAMYLCATSPLGDNGYTFGSGTRLTVV.

This chain joins TRBV5-1 and TRBJ2-1; 7 nucleotides line up with TRBD2. The CDR3 runs 15 residues. The V gene end was trimmed by 4 bases and the J gene end by 4 bases; junction bases not matched to a gene: 8. The V gene's germline CDR1 is SGHRS and CDR2 YFSETQ. The chain's CDR3 is CASSPGASGYNEQFF. The CDR3 DNA is TGCGCCAGCAGCCCGGGAGCTAGCGGATACAATGAGCAGTTCTTC.

The rearrangement uses TRBV9 and TRBJ2-7, with D unclear. CDR3 length equals 14 residues. In germline, CDR1 is SGDLS, CDR2 YYNGEE. Deletions cut 0 bases from V and 1 base from J, with 8 bases between. CDR3 DNA sequence: TGTGCCAGCAGCGTAGACTCCTATTCCTACGAGCAGTACTTC. Protein: CASSVDSYSYEQYF.

This chain uses TRBV10-3 with TRBJ1-4; tentative D call: TRBD1 (5 bases). The CDR3 covers 14 residues. From germline, CDR1 is ENHRY and CDR2 SYGVKD. The V end lost 4 bases, the J end lost 5 bases, and 11 bases lay between the germline ends. The CDR3 protein is CAISGGGQNEKLFF. CDR3 nucleotide sequence: TGTGCCATCAGTGGGGGGGGTCAGAATGAAAAACTGTTTTTT.

The chain joins TRBV19 to TRBJ2-2; the match to TRBD1 covers 7 bases. Per the germline V gene, CDR1 is LNHDA and CDR2 is SQIVND (reference sequence). There are 15 residues in the CDR3. The J segment lost 6 bases and the V segment lost 6 bases, leaving 10 bases of the junction unmatched. CDR3 sequence: CASRGPRQGSGELFF. CDR3 coding DNA: TGTGCCAGTAGGGGACCGAGACAGGGATCCGGGGAGCTGTTTTTT.

This chain uses TRBV19 with TRBJ1-5, with no clear D. Trimming removed 4 bases at V and 9 bases at J, with 13 bases between. This CDR3 comprises 13 residues. Per the germline V gene, CDR1 is LNHDA and CDR2 is SQIVND (reference sequence). The CDR3 loop reads CASSKSPEGPQHF. DNA of the CDR3: TGTGCCAGTAGTAAATCCCCGGAGGGGCCCCAGCATTTT. Filled out from reference TRBV19 and TRBJ1-5, the complete variable domain reads DGGITQSPKYLFRKEGQNVTLSCEQNLNHDAMYWYRQDPGQGLRLIYYSQIVNDFQKGDIAEGYSVSREKKESFPLTVTSAQKNPTAFYLCASSKSPEGPQHFGDGTRLSIL.